The rows below give T cell receptor beta chains drawn from one sample of a study of CD8 T cells in ankylosing spondylitis. Using its own MiXCR run on the 5' RACE reads, TCRdb lists one record per CDR3 protein. Found here are 200,000 to 300,000 distinct CDR3 sequences, 8.6% of them singletons; the top ten hold 6.8%. Source material: blood, either unsorted or a sorted T cell fraction (not recorded which). These receptors were collected from a male donor with ankylosing spondylitis or in good health (not recorded which). Both conserved end residues are part of each CDR3. A D gene is named only where the DNA matches it firmly. Only some rows state a clone size, as once, few, many or a class for expanded clones.

TRBJ2-2,TRBV20-1,TRBD1,many,CSARGTGSAGELFF,TGCAGTGCTAGAGGGACAGGGAGCGCCGGGGAGCTGTTTTTT
TRBJ2-7,TRBV14,TRBD1,many,CASSQDRLDRGGIYEQYF,TGTGCCAGCAGCCAAGATCGGTTGGACAGGGGGGGTATCTACGAGCAGTACTTC
TRBJ2-3,TRBV29-1,TRBD1,-,CSAQGYADTQYF,TGCAGCGCACAGGGGTATGCAGATACGCAGTATTTT
TRBJ2-1,TRBV5-1,-,many,CASSMYRDRSYNEQFF,TGCGCCAGCAGCATGTACAGGGACCGCTCCTACAATGAGCAGTTCTTC
TRBJ2-7,TRBV12-3/TRBV12-4,TRBD1,many,CASSSSRTGEWF,TGTGCCAGCAGTTCATCTCGGACAGGAGAGTGGTTC
TRBJ1-5,TRBV11-2,-,many,CASSLGPGGMRFDQPQHF,TGTGCCAGCAGCTTAGGCCCGGGTGGGATGCGTTTCGATCAGCCCCAGCATTTT
TRBJ2-1,TRBV7-9,-,many,CASSVLPGTNNEQFF,TGTGCCAGCAGCGTCCTCCCCGGAACTAACAATGAGCAGTTCTTC
TRBJ1-3,TRBV29-1,TRBD1,many,CSVVGQGENTIYF,TGCAGCGTTGTGGGACAGGGCGAAAACACCATATATTTT
TRBJ1-4,TRBV6-1,-,many,CASSDGGAVREKLFF,TGTGCCAGCAGCGACGGGGGGGCAGTAAGGGAAAAACTGTTTTTT
TRBJ1-2,TRBV5-1,-,many,CASSSGTTGYTF,TGCGCCAGCAGCTCGGGGACAACTGGCTACACCTTC
TRBJ2-3,TRBV29-1,-,many,CSVEAPNTDTQYF,TGCAGCGTTGAAGCACCCAACACAGATACGCAGTATTTT
TRBJ1-4,TRBV5-5,-,many,CASSLILGQLNEKLFF,TGTGCCAGCAGCTTAATCCTCGGACAGCTTAATGAAAAACTGTTTTTT
TRBJ2-2,TRBV7-2,TRBD2,many,CASSQVSGRNTGELFF,TGTGCCAGCAGCCAAGTTAGCGGGAGAAACACCGGGGAGCTGTTTTTT
TRBJ2-3,TRBV20-1,-,-,CSASAGLEADTQYF,TGCAGTGCTAGCGCAGGGTTGGAGGCAGATACGCAGTATTTT
TRBJ1-1,TRBV5-5,-,few,CASSLAREGMAFF,TGTGCCAGCAGCTTGGCGAGGGAGGGCATGGCTTTCTTT
TRBJ2-7,TRBV6-2/TRBV6-3,TRBD1,many,CASTGTGDEQYF,TGTGCCAGCACCGGGACAGGGGACGAGCAGTACTTC
TRBJ2-2,TRBV27,-,many,CASSLIGGELFF,TGTGCCAGCAGTTTAATCGGCGGGGAGCTGTTTTTT
TRBJ2-3,TRBV12-3/TRBV12-4,TRBD2,many,CASSFSGGRTDTQYF,TGTGCCAGCAGCTTTAGCGGGGGCCGCACAGATACGCAGTATTTT
TRBJ1-5,TRBV4-3,-,-,CASSQEGRQPQHF,TGCGCCAGCAGCCAAGAAGGGAGGCAGCCCCAGCATTTT
TRBJ1-3,TRBV12-3/TRBV12-4,-,many,CASSFPGRGNTIYF,TGTGCCAGCAGTTTCCCGGGGCGAGGAAACACCATATATTTT
TRBJ2-1,TRBV6-2/TRBV6-3,-,many,CASSYLPRDPYNEQFF,TGTGCCAGCAGTTACCTACCCAGGGACCCTTACAATGAGCAGTTCTTC
TRBJ1-1,TRBV18,-,few,CASSPRPGPDTEAFF,TGTGCCAGCTCACCACGACCCGGGCCGGACACTGAAGCTTTCTTT
TRBJ1-1,TRBV30,-,-,CAWSFGPAQNTEAFF,TGTGCCTGGAGCTTTGGGCCGGCGCAGAACACTGAAGCTTTCTTT
TRBJ1-1,TRBV27,TRBD1,many,CASSLGTGLNTEAFF,TGTGCCAGCAGTTTGGGGACAGGATTAAACACTGAAGCTTTCTTT
TRBJ2-5,TRBV18,-,-,CASSPPSGQETQYF,TGTGCCAGCTCACCACCGTCGGGACAAGAGACCCAGTACTTC
TRBJ2-7,TRBV5-1,TRBD2,-,CASTGGAGGYYEQYF,TGCGCCAGCACCGGAGGTGCGGGGGGCTACTACGAGCAGTACTTC
TRBJ2-3,TRBV7-6,-,many,CASTSTDTQYF,TGTGCCAGCACTTCAACGGATACGCAGTATTTT
TRBJ2-1,TRBV7-2,TRBD1,many,CASSLRMTGTGYNEQFF,TGTGCCAGCAGCTTAAGAATGACCGGGACAGGCTACAATGAGCAGTTCTTC
TRBJ2-1,TRBV27,-,many,CASSLSSPPDGNEQFF,TGTGCCAGCAGTTTATCGAGCCCGCCGGACGGGAATGAGCAGTTCTTC
TRBJ2-1,TRBV6-5,TRBD2,many,CASSYLSGSSYNEQFF,TGTGCCAGCAGTTACCTTAGCGGGAGCTCCTACAATGAGCAGTTCTTC
TRBJ2-2,TRBV7-7,-,-,CASSHGSAGSGELFF,TGTGCTAGCAGCCACGGGTCCGCAGGGTCCGGGGAGCTGTTTTTT
TRBJ1-5,TRBV20-1,-,many,CSASREGQPQHF,TGCAGTGCATCCCGCGAAGGACAGCCCCAGCATTTT
TRBJ1-2,TRBV6-2/TRBV6-3,TRBD1,many,CASRPRTGVHGYTF,TGTGCCAGCAGACCCCGGACAGGGGTACATGGCTACACCTTC
TRBJ2-1,TRBV6-2/TRBV6-3,-,many,CASSYDVPREQFF,TGTGCCAGCAGTTACGATGTGCCTCGTGAGCAGTTCTTC
TRBJ1-1,TRBV20-1,-,many,CSARGGGGRTEAFF,TGCAGTGCTAGAGGGGGTGGGGGTCGGACTGAAGCTTTCTTT
TRBJ2-1,TRBV6-1,-,few,CASSNVRGQGEQFF,TGTGCCAGCAGCAACGTGCGAGGTCAGGGTGAGCAGTTCTTC
TRBJ2-1,TRBV6-5,TRBD1,-,CASSYFGQAGYNEQFF,TGTGCCAGCAGTTACTTCGGACAGGCGGGTTACAATGAGCAGTTCTTC
TRBJ1-1,TRBV28,TRBD1,many,CASSEQGRTEAFF,TGTGCCAGCAGTGAACAGGGGAGGACTGAAGCTTTCTTT
TRBJ2-3,TRBV7-8,TRBD2,many,CASSRSGRATDTQYF,TGTGCCAGCAGCCGAAGCGGGAGGGCCACAGATACGCAGTATTTT
TRBJ1-6,TRBV10-3,-,many,CAISEFTETNSPLHF,TGTGCCATCAGTGAATTCACAGAAACTAATTCACCCCTCCACTTT
TRBJ2-7,TRBV4-1,TRBD2,many,CASSQESSGRSYEQYF,TGCGCCAGCAGCCAAGAGAGTAGCGGGAGGTCCTACGAGCAGTACTTC
TRBJ1-5,TRBV28,-,many,CASSPRTEYQPQHF,TGTGCCAGCAGTCCGCGGACAGAATATCAGCCCCAGCATTTT
TRBJ2-2,TRBV11-2,TRBD2,many,CASRPTSGRRAGELFF,TGTGCCAGCAGGCCAACTAGCGGCAGGAGGGCGGGGGAGCTGTTTTTT
TRBJ2-7,TRBV27,-,few,CASSFGGGSGEQYF,TGTGCCAGCAGTTTCGGCGGGGGCTCAGGGGAGCAGTACTTC
TRBJ1-2,TRBV5-5,TRBD1,few,CASIIVWGQHYGYTF,TGTGCCAGCATTATTGTTTGGGGACAGCACTATGGCTACACCTTC
TRBJ2-7,TRBV6-6,-,many,CASSPTVHEQYF,TGTGCCAGCAGTCCCACTGTCCACGAGCAGTACTTC
TRBJ2-3,TRBV12-3/TRBV12-4,-,-,CASRKGQGTDTQYF,TGTGCCAGCAGGAAGGGGCAGGGCACAGATACGCAGTATTTT
TRBJ2-3,TRBV20-1,-,few,CCARDLGAESSTDTQYF,TGCTGTGCTAGAGATCTGGGAGCGGAGAGTAGCACAGATACGCAGTATTTT
TRBJ1-1,TRBV27,TRBD1,many,CASSLLLGQGATEAFF,TGTGCCAGCAGTTTACTTCTTGGGCAGGGGGCGACTGAAGCTTTCTTT
TRBJ1-6,TRBV7-2,-,many,CASSSPNNNSPLHF,TGTGCCAGCAGCTCACCCAATAATAATTCACCCCTCCACTTT
TRBJ2-2,TRBV10-3,-,few,CAISEKGLGQSTGELFF,TGTGCCATCAGTGAGAAAGGTCTAGGCCAGTCCACCGGGGAGCTGTTTTTT
TRBJ1-3,TRBV15,-,many,CATSRPDGNTIYF,TGTGCCACCTCCCGGCCAGATGGAAACACCATATATTTT
TRBJ2-4,TRBV6-5,TRBD2,many,CASSYSWGLAGEAKNIQYF,TGTGCCAGCAGTTACTCGTGGGGACTAGCGGGAGAGGCCAAAAACATTCAGTACTTC
TRBJ2-5,TRBV20-1,-,few,CSAIPIGGRLYQETQYF,TGCAGTGCTATCCCCATCGGGGGGCGGCTGTACCAAGAGACCCAGTACTTC
TRBJ1-2,TRBV24-1,-,-,CATSDHLHREVYGYTF,TGTGCCACCAGTGATCACTTGCACAGGGAGGTCTATGGCTACACCTTC
TRBJ2-2,TRBV24-1,-,many,CATSLMPGELFF,TGTGCCACCAGCCTAATGCCCGGGGAGCTGTTTTTT
TRBJ2-1,TRBV6-1,-,-,CASSRGGYNEQFF,TGTGCCAGCAGTCGGGGAGGCTACAATGAGCAGTTCTTC
TRBJ2-5,TRBV4-2,-,many,CASSQDAGGNPQETQYF,TGTGCCAGCAGCCAAGACGCAGGGGGGAACCCCCAAGAGACCCAGTACTTC
TRBJ2-1,TRBV4-2,-,many,CASSQDRILNEQFF,TGTGCCAGCAGCCAAGATAGGATATTAAATGAGCAGTTCTTC
TRBJ2-5,TRBV7-9,TRBD2,-,CASSRGLAGGKETQYF,TGTGCCAGCAGCCGAGGACTAGCGGGGGGGAAAGAGACCCAGTACTTC